This note documents a single T cell receptor (beta chain) sequence. Germline loops: CDR1 SGHTA, CDR2 FQGNSA. With 5 bases removed from V and 7 bases from J, the gap between germline ends came to 23 bases. There are 16 residues in the CDR3. The sample belongs to a study of blood T cell repertoires in COVID-19. Study-wide background: Sites across the United States, Italy and Spain contributed samples from acute and convalescent COVID-19. Nucleic acid was either cDNA or gDNA, and it came from T cells, B-cell-depleted T cells, or PBMCs.

The method was immunoSEQ multiplex PCR; TCRdb's version includes in-frame clones alone and lacks a portion of them. The data contain some 87,000 clones, about four fifths of them singletons. The genes are TRBV7-2 and TRBJ1-2; tentatively, D is TRBD1 (6 bases). Sequencing input: peripheral blood. The TCR originated in a human donor in a cohort sampled during active COVID-19. The CDR3 reads CASSQPSLGQGSGYTF. The CDR3 DNA reads TGTGCCAGCAGCCAACCCTCCTTGGGGCAGGGGAGTGGCTACACCTTC.